This T cell receptor beta chain was sequenced during a study of beta chain features in type 1 diabetes. Overall study: The patient and healthy donor groups were comparable for age, gender and cell yields. Study-wide results and limits: All four CD4+ subsets from Type 1 diabetes patients carried moderately but significantly shorter TCRB CDR3s. PCR might pick shorter templates more often, in the same way for patients and controls.

The CDR3 is made up of 15 amino acids. V was pared by 4 bases and J by 5 bases, with 9 bases of the junction left unmatched. Germline CDR1 is SGHRS and CDR2 is YFSETQ. Concerning this clone itself: The antigen remains undetermined.

The investigators reverse transcribed all of the isolated RNA, so they sequenced expressed TCRB transcripts. TCRdb keeps only in-frame clones here, not all; method: immunoSEQ multiplex PCR. Of some 350,000 clones listed, approximately 12% are singletons. Sample: naive CD4+ T cells from blood. This chain uses TRBV5-1 with TRBJ2-7; 10 nucleotides match TRBD1. This sequence originates from a woman in her late teens or twenties with type 1 diabetes. The CDR3 coding sequence is TGCGCCAGCAGCGCTTCGGGACAGGGGTCAGACGAGCAGTACTTC. Protein product: CASSASGQGSDEQYF.